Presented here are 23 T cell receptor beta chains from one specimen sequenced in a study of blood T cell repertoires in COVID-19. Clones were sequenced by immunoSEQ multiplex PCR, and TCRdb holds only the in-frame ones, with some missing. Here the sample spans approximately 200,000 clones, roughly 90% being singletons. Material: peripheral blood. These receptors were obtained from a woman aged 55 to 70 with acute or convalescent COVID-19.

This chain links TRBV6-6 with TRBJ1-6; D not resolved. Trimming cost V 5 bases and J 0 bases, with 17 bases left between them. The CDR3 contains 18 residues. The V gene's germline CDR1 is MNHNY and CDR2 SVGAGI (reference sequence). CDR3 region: CASSPVPPFSSYNSPLHF. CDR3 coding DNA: TGTGCCAGCAGTCCCGTACCTCCCTTTAGCTCCTATAATTCACCCCTCCACTTT.

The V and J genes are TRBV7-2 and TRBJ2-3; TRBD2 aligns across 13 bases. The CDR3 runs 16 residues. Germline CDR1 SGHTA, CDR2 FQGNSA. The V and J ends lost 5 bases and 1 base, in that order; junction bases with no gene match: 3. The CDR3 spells CASSKGTSGGTDTQYF. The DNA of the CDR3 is TGTGCCAGCAGCAAGGGGACTAGCGGGGGCACAGATACGCAGTATTTT.

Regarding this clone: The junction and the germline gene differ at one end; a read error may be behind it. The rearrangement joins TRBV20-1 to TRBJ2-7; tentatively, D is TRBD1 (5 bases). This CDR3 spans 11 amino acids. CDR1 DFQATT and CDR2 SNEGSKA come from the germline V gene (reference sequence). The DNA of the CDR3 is TGCAGTGCTATAGCTAATCAGGGATTCGTCTTC. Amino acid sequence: CSAIANQGFVF.

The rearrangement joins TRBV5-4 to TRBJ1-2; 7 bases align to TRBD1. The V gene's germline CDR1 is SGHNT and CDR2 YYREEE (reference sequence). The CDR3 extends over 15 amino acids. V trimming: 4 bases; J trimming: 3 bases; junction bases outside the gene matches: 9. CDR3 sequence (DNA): TGTGCCAGCAGCACCGGGACAGTTCGCTACTATGGCTACACCTTC. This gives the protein CASSTGTVRYYGYTF.

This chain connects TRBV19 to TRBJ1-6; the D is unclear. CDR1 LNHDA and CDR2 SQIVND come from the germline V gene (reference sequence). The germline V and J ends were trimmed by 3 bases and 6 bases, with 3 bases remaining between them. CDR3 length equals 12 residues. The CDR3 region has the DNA TGTGCCAGTAGTATCAGTAATTCACCCCTCCACTTT. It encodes CASSISNSPLHF.

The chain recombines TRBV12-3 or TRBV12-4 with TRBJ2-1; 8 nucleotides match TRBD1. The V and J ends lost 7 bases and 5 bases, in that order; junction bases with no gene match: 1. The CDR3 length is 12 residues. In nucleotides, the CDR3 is TGTGCCAGCACCAGGGGGCACAATGAGCAGTTCTTC. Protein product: CASTRGHNEQFF.

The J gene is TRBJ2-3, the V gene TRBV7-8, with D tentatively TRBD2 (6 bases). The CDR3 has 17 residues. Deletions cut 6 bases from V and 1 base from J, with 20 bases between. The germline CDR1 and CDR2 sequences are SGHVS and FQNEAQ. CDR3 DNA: TGTGCCAGCAGTCCCACCGTCTTAGCGGAAGGCACAGATACGCAGTATTTT. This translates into CASSPTVLAEGTDTQYF.

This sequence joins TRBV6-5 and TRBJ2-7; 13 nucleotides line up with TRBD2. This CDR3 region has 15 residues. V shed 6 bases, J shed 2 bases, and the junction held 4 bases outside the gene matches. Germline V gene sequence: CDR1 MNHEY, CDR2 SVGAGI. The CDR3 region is CASRQGTSGTYEQYF. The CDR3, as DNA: TGTGCCAGCAGGCAAGGGACTAGCGGGACCTACGAGCAGTACTTC.

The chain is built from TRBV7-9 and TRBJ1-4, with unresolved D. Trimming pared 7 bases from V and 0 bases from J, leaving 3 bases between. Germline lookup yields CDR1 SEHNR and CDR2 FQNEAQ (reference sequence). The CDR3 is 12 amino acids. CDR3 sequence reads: CASIATNEKLFF. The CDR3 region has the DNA TGTGCCAGCATAGCAACTAATGAAAAACTGTTTTTT.

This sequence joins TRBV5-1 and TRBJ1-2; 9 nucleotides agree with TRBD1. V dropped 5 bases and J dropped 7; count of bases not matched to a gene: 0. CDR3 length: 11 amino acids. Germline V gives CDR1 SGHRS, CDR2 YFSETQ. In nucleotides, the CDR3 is TGCGCCAGCAGGGGACAGGGTGGCTACACCTTC. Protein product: CASRGQGGYTF. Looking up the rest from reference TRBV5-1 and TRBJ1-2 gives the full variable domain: KAGVTQTPRYLIKTRGQQVTLSCSPISGHRSVSWYQQTPGQGLQFLFEYFSETQRNKGNFPGRFSGRQFSNSRSEMNVSTLELGDSALYLCASRGQGGYTFGSGTRLTVV.

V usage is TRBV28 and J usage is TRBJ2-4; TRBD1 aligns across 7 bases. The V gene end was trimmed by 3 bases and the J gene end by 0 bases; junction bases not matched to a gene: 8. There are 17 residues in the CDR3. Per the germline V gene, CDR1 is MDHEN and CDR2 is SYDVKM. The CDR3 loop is CASSFRNRGRAKNIQYF. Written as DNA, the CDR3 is TGTGCCAGCAGTTTCAGGAACAGGGGCCGAGCCAAAAACATTCAGTACTTC.

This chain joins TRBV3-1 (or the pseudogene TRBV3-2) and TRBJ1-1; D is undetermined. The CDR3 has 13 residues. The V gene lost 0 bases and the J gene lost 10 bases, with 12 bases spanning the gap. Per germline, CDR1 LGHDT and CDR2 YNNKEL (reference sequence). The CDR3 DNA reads TGTGCCAGCAGCCAAGACCACGGAGTCGTAGCTTTCTTT. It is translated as CASSQDHGVVAFF.

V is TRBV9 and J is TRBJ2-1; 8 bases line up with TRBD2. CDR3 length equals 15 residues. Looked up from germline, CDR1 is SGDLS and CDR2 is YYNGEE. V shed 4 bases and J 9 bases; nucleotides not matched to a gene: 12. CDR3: CASSPHERGGFEQFF. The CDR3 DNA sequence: TGTGCCAGCAGCCCCCATGAACGGGGGGGCTTTGAGCAGTTCTTC.

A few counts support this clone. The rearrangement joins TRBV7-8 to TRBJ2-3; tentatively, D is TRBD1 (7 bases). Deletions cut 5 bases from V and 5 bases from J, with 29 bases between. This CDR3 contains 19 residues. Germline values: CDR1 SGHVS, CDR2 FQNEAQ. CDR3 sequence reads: CASSPQTGTGAFGGDTQYF. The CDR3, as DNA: TGTGCCAGCAGCCCCCAGACAGGGACTGGGGCCTTCGGGGGAGATACGCAGTATTTT.

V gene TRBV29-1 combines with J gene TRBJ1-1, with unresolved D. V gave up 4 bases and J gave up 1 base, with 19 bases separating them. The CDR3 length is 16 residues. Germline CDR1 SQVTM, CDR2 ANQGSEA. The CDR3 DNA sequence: TGCAGCGTTGGGGAGTCGAGGATCGGAGAGAACACTGAAGCTTTCTTT. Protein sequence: CSVGESRIGENTEAFF.

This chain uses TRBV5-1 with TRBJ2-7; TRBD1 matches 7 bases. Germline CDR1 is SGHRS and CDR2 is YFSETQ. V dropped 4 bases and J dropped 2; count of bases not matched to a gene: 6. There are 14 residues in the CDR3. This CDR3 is CASSPGDSAYEQYF. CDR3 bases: TGCGCCAGCAGCCCCGGGGACAGCGCCTACGAGCAGTACTTC.

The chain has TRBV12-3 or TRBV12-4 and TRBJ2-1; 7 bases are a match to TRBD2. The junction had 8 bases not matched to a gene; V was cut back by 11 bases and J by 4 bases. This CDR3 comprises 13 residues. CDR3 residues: CARGWREYNEQFF. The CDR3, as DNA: TGTGCCCGAGGTTGGCGGGAGTACAATGAGCAGTTCTTC.

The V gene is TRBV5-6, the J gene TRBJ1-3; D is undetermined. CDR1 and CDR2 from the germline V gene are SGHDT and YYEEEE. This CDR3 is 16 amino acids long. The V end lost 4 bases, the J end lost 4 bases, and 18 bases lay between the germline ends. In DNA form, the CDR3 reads TGTGCCAGCAGCCCGCCGGGTCCAAGAGCGGGAAACACCATATATTTT. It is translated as CASSPPGPRAGNTIYF. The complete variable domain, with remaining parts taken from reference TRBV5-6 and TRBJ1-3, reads DAGVTQSPTHLIKTRGQQVTLRCSPKSGHDTVSWYQQALGQGPQFIFQYYEEEERQRGNFPDRFSGHQFPNYSSELNVNALLLGDSALYLCASSPPGPRAGNTIYFGEGSWLTVV.

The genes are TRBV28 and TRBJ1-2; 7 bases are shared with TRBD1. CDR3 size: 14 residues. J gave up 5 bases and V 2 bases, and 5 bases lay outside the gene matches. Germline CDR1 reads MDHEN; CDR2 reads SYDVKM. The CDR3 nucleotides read TGTGCCAGCAGTTTAACCGGGACAGAGTATGGCTACACCTTC. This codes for CASSLTGTEYGYTF.

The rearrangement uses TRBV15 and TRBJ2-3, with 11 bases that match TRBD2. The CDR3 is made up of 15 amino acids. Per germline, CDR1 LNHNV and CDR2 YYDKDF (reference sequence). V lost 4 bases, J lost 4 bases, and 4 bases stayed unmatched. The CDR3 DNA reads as TGTGCCACCAGCAAGGGACTAGCGGTTTCAGATACGCAGTATTTT. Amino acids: CATSKGLAVSDTQYF.

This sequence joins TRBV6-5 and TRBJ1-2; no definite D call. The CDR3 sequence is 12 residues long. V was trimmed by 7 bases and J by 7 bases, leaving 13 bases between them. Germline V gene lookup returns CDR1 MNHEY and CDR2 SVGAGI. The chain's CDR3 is CASKEGGGGYTF. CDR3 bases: TGTGCCAGCAAGGAGGGAGGAGGTGGCTACACCTTC.

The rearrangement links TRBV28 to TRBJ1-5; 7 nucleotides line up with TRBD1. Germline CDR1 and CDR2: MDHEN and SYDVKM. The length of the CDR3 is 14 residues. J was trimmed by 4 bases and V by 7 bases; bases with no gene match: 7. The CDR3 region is CASTPGQINQPQHF. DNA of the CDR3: TGTGCCAGCACCCCGGGACAGATAAATCAGCCCCAGCATTTT. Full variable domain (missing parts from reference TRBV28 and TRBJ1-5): DVKVTQSSRYLVKRTGEKVFLECVQDMDHENMFWYRQDPGLGLRLIYFSYDVKMKEKGDIPEGYSVSREKKERFSLILESASTNQTSMYLCASTPGQINQPQHFGDGTRLSIL.

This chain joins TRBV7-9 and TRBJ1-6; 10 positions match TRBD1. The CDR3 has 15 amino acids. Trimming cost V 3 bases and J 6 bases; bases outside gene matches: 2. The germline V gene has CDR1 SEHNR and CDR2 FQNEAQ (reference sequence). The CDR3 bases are TGTGCCAGCAGCTTTCGACAGGGGGCTAATTCACCCCTCCACTTT. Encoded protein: CASSFRQGANSPLHF.